This T cell receptor (beta chain) was retrieved from a study of shared T cell receptors in the human thymus (dated by TCRdb to about 2021). Regarding the research as a whole: The study examined how self-reactive, shared T-cell receptor alpha chains are generated in the human thymus.

The germline V gene (reference sequence) sets CDR1 to MNHEY and CDR2 to SMNVEV. At the junction V is shortened by 5 bases and J by 3 bases; bases outside the gene matches: 19. From the cysteine through the phenylalanine, the CDR3 covers 18 amino acids. Left in the record is the CDR3 DNA by itself, 54 bases read in frame from the first base. Of note for this clone: It has no known antigen specificity. Within one base of it there is no much larger clone, and no base qualities were kept.

Library prep was done by the immunoSEQ multiplex PCR assay. TCRdb mirrors the immuneACCESS table, restricted to in-frame sequences. Some clones are absent from its copies; in checked studies, under half trace to an unresolved V gene, and the reason for the others is unknown. Counted in this sample were around 68,000 clones; 90% to 95% of them appeared once. The top ten hold roughly 0.033% of the sample. The chain joins TRBV27 to TRBJ2-7, and TRBD1 aligns with 7 junction nucleotides. The sample was thymocytes. The receptor was derived from a human donor. The CDR3 amino acid sequence is: CASSPQSSGTAHFYEQYF. In nucleotides, the sequence is TGTGCCAGCAGTCCACAATCCTCCGGGACAGCGCACTTCTACGAGCAGTACTTC.